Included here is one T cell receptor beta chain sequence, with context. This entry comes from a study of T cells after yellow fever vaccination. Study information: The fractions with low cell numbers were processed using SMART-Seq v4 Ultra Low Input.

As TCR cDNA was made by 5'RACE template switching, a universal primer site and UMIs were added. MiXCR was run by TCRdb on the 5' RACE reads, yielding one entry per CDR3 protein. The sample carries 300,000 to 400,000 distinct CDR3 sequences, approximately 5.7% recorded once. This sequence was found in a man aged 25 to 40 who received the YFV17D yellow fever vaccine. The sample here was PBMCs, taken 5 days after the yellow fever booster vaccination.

Here the CDR3 reads CSARGFPSKRAYNEQFF. CDR3 nucleotide sequence: TGCAGTGCTAGAGGCTTCCCCTCCAAACGGGCCTACAATGAGCAGTTCTTC. This sequence joins TRBV20-1 and TRBJ2-1; no definite D call. Germline CDR1 is DFQATT and CDR2 is SNEGSKA (reference sequence). V was trimmed by 1 base and J by 2 bases, leaving 18 bases between them. CDR3 length: 17 amino acids.